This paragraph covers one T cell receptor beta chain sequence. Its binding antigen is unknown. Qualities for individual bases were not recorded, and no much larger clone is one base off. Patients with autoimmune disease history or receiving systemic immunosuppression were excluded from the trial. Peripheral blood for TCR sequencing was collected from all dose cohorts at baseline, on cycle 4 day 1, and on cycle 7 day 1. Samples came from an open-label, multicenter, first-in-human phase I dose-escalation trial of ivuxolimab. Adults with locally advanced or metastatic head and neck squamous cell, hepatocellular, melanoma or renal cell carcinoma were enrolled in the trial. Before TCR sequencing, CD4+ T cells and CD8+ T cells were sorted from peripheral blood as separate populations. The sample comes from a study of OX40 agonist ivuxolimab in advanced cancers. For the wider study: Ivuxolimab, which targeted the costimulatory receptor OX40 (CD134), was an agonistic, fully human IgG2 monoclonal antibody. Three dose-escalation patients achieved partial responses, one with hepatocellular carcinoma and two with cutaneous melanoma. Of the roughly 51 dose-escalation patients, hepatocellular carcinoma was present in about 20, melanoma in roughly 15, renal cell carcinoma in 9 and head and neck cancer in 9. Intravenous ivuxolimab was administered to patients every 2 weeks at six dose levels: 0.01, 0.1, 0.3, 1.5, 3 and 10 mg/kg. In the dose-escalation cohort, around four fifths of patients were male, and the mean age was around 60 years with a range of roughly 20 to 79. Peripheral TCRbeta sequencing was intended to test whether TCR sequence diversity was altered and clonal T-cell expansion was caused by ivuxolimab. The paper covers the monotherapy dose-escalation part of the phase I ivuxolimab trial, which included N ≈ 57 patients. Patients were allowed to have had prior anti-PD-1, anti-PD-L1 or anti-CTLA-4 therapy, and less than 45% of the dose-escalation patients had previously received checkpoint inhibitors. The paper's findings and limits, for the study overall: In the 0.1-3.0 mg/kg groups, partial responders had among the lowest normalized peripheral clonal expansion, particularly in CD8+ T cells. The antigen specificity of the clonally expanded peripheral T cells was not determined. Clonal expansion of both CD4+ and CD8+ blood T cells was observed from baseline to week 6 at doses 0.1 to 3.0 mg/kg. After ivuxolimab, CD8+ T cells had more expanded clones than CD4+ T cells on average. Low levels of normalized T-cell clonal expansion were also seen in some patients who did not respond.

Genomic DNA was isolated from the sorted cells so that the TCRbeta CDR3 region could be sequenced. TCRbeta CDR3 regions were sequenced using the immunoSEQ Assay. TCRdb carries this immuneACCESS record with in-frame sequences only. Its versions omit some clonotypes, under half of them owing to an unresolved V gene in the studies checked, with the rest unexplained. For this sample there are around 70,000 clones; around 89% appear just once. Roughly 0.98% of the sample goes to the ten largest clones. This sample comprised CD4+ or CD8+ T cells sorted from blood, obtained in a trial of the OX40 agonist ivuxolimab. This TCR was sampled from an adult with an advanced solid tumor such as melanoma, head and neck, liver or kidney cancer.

The DNA sequence reads TGTGCCAGCAGCTTTGACAGGACCCTTTACGAGCAGTACTTC. Its coded protein is CASSFDRTLYEQYF. The chain is encoded by TRBV11-2 joined to TRBJ2-7, and TRBD1 may be the D gene, going by 6 matching bases. CDR1 and CDR2, looked up from the germline V gene, are SGHAT and FQNNGV. V is pared back by 3 bases and J by 4 bases, with 13 bases lying between the germline termini. Including cysteine and phenylalanine, the CDR3 has 14 amino acids. The kept DNA is CDR3 alone, 42 bases in frame from the first base.